Listed below are T cell receptor beta chains from one sample, sequenced in a study of blood T cell repertoires in COVID-19. Assay: immunoSEQ multiplex PCR; the TCRdb copy retains only in-frame clones and omits some. The profile covers 200,000 or so clones, with approximately 90% appearing a single time and about 4.1% taken by the ten largest. The sample was peripheral blood. The receptors were sampled from a man aged 45-65 years with acute or convalescent COVID-19. Both conserved end residues are part of each CDR3. A D gene is named only where the DNA matches it firmly. Only some rows state a clone size, as once, few, many or a class for expanded clones.

clone size	J gene	D gene	V gene	CDR3 DNA	CDR3 protein
NA	TRBJ1-6	NA	TRBV6-5	TGTGCCAGCAGACAAACAGGGACCAATTCACCCCTCCACTTT	CASRQTGTNSPLHF
once	TRBJ1-3	TRBD1	TRBV10-3	TGTGCCATCAGGGAGACAGGGGAATACACCATATATTTT	CAIRETGEYTIYF
NA	TRBJ1-6	NA	TRBV4-1	TGCGCCAGCAGCCCCGGGGATCGCTCACCCCTCCACTTT	CASSPGDRSPLHF
few	TRBJ1-6	NA	TRBV9	TGTGCCAGCAGCCTCCAAGGGGGTCCACCCCTCCACTTT	CASSLQGGPPLHF
NA	TRBJ2-3	TRBD1	TRBV7-8	TGTGCCAGCAGGACAGGGGTAACAGATACGCAGTATTTT	CASRTGVTDTQYF
NA	TRBJ2-7	TRBD1	TRBV11-2	TGTGCCAGCAGCGCCTCCCAGGGGGCGACCGAGCAGTACTTC	CASSASQGATEQYF
NA	TRBJ1-1	NA	TRBV24-1	TGTGCCACCGTCCCAGTGGGGGGGCGGACTGAAGCTTTCTTT	CATVPVGGRTEAFF
NA	TRBJ2-1	TRBD2	TRBV5-4	TGTGCCAGCAGCTTGCGTAGCGGGGGCTTCTACAATGAGCAGTTCTTC	CASSLRSGGFYNEQFF
NA	TRBJ1-2	TRBD1	TRBV5-1	TGCGCCAGCAGCTTTGGACAGGGGGATGGCTACACCTTC	CASSFGQGDGYTF
NA	TRBJ2-1	TRBD1	TRBV18	TGTGCCAGCTCACCATACGACAGGGTAGGTGAGCAGTTCTTC	CASSPYDRVGEQFF
NA	TRBJ2-7	TRBD2	TRBV7-8	TGTGCCAGCAGCTTAACTAGCGGGGGCTCCTACGAGCAGTACTTC	CASSLTSGGSYEQYF